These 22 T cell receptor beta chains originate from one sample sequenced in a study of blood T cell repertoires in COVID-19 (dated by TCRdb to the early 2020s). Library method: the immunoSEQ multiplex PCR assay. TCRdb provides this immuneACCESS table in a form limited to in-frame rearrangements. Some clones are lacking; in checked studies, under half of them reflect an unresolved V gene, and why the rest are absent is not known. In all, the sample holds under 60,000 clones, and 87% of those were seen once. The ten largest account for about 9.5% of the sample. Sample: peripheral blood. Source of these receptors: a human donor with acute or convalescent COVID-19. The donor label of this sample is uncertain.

The CDR3 sequence: CASSPTVLDTDTQYF. CDR3 DNA sequence: TGTGCCAGCTCACCTACGGTCTTAGACACAGATACGCAGTATTTT. V usage is TRBV18 and J usage is TRBJ2-3; D ambiguous. Trimming cost V 3 bases and J 2 bases, with 12 bases left between them. The CDR3 sequence is 15 residues long. The V gene's germline CDR1 is KGHSH and CDR2 LQKENI.

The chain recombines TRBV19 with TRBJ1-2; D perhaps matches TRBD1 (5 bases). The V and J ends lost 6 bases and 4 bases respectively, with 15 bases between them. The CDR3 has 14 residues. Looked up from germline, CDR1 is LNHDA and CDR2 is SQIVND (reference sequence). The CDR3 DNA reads TGTGCCAGTAGACTCCCAGGAGGGGTCTATGGCTACACCTTC. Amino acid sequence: CASRLPGGVYGYTF. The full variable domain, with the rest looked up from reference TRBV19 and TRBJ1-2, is DGGITQSPKYLFRKEGQNVTLSCEQNLNHDAMYWYRQDPGQGLRLIYYSQIVNDFQKGDIAEGYSVSREKKESFPLTVTSAQKNPTAFYLCASRLPGGVYGYTFGSGTRLTVV.

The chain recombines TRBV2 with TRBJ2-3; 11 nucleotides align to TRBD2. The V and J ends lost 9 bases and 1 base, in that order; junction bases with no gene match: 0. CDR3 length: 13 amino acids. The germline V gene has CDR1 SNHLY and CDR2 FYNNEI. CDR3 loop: CASSGRGTDTQYF. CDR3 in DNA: TGTGCCAGTAGCGGGAGGGGCACAGATACGCAGTATTTT.

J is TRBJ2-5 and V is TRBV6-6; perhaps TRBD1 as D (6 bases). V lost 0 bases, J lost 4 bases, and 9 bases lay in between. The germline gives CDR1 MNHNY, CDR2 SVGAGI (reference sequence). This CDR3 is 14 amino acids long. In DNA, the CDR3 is TGTGCCAGCAGTTACTCGGGGGCTGGAGAGACCCAGTACTTC. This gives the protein CASSYSGAGETQYF.

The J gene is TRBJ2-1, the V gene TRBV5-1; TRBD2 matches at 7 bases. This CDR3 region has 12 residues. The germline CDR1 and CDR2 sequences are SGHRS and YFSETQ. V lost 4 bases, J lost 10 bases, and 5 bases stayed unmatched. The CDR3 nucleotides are TGCGCCAGCAGCAACCTAGCGGCAGAGCAGTTCTTC. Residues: CASSNLAAEQFF.

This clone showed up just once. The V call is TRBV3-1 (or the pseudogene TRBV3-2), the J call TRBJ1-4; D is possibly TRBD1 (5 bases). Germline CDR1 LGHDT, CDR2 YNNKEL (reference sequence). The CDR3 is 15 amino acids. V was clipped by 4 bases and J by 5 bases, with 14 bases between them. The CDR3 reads CASSLYPAGNEKLFF. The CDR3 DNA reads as TGTGCCAGCAGCCTTTACCCCGCAGGGAATGAAAAACTGTTTTTT.

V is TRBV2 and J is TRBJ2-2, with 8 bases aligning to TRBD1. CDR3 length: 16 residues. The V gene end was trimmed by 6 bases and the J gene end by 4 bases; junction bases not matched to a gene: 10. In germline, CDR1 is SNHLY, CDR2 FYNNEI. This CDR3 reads CASSAVRTGRTGELFF. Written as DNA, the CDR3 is TGTGCCAGCAGCGCCGTTAGGACAGGGCGCACCGGGGAGCTGTTTTTT.

In nucleotides, the CDR3 is TGTGCCAGCAGCGGGACAGTAAGTAGGGGCAATCAGCCCCAGCATTTT. Residues: CASSGTVSRGNQPQHF. The chain uses TRBV2 and TRBJ1-5; 7 positions agree with TRBD1. CDR1 is SNHLY and CDR2 is FYNNEI in the germline V gene. The CDR3 loop spans 16 amino acids. Germline trimming cut 6 bases from V and 2 bases from J; bases unmatched to any gene: 10.

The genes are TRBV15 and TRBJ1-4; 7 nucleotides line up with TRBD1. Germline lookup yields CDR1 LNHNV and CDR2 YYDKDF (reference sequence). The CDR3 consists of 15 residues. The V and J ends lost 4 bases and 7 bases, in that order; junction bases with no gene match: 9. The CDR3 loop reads CATSNPRGRFEKLFF. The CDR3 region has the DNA TGTGCCACCAGCAACCCCAGGGGGAGGTTTGAAAAACTGTTTTTT.

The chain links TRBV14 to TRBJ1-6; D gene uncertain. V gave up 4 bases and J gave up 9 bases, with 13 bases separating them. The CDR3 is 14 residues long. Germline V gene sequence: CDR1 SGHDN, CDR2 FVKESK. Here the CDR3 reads CASSRAGSGSPLHF. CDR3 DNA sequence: TGTGCCAGCAGCCGAGCGGGATCCGGTTCACCCCTCCACTTT.

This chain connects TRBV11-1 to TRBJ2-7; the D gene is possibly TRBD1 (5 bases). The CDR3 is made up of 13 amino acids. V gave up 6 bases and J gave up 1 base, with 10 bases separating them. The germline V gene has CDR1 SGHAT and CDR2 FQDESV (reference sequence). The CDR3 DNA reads TGTGCCAGCAGTCGACAGCAGTCCTACGAGCAGTACTTC. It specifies CASSRQQSYEQYF. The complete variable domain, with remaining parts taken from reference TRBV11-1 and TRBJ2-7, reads EAEVAQSPRYKITEKSQAVAFWCDPISGHATLYWYRQILGQGPELLVQFQDESVVDDSQLPKDRFSAERLKGVDSTLKIQPAELGDSAMYLCASSRQQSYEQYFGPGTRLTVT.

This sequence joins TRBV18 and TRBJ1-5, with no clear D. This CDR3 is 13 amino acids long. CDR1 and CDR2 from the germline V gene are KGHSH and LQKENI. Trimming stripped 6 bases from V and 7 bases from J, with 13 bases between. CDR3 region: CASSDAAGQPQHF. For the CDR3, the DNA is TGTGCCAGCTCCGACGCCGCGGGGCAGCCCCAGCATTTT.

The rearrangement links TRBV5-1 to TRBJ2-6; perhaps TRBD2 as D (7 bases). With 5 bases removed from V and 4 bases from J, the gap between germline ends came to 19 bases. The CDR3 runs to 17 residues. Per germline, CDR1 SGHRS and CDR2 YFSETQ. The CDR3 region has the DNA TGCGCCAGCAGATTTGGGGGGGCAACAGGCGGGGCCAACGTCCTGACTTTC. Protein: CASRFGGATGGANVLTF.

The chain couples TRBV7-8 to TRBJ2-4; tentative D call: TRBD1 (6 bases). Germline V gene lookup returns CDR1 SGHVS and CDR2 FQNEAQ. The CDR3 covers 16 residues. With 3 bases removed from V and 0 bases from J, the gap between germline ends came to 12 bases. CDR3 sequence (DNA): TGTGCCAGCAGCTTCGTAGGGGGAATAGCCAAAAACATTCAGTACTTC. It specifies CASSFVGGIAKNIQYF.

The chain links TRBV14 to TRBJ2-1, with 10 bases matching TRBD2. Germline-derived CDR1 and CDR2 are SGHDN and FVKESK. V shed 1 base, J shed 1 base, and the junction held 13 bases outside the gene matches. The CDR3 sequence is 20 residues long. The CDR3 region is CASSQGEPSGRGGSYNEQFF. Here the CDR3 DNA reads TGTGCCAGCAGCCAAGGTGAACCTAGCGGGAGAGGTGGGTCCTACAATGAGCAGTTCTTC.

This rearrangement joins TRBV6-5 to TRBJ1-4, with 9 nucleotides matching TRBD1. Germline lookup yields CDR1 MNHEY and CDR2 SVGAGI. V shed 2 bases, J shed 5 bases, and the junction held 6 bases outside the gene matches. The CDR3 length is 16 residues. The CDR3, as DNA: TGTGCCAGCAGTTACGGAGACAGGGGGAGGAATGAAAAACTGTTTTTT. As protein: CASSYGDRGRNEKLFF.

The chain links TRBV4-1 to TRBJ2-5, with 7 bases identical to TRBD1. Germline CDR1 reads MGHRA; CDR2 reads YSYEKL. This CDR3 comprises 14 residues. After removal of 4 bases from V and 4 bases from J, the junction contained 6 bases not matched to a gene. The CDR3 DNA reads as TGCGCCAGCAGCCCCGACAGGGATAGAGAGACCCAGTACTTC. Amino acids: CASSPDRDRETQYF.

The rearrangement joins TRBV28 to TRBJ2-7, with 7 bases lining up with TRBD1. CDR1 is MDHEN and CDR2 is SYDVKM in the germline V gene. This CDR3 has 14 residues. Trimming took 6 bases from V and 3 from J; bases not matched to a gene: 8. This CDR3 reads CASSTGTDVYEQYF. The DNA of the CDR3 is TGTGCCAGCAGCACCGGGACAGACGTCTACGAGCAGTACTTC.

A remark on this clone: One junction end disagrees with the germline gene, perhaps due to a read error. CDR3 region: CASSPIDRSQETQYF. The CDR3 nucleotides read TGTGCTAGCAGCCCCATCGACAGATCCCAAGAGACCCAGTACTTC. The chain joins TRBV7-7 to TRBJ2-5; possibly TRBD1 for D (5 bases). Germline CDR1 and CDR2: SSHAT and FNYEAQ (reference sequence). The CDR3 covers 15 residues.

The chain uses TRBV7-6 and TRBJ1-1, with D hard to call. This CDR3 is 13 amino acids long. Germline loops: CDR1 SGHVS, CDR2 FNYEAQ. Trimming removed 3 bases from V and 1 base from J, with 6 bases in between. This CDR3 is CASSFYTNTEAFF. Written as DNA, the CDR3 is TGTGCCAGCAGCTTTTACACGAACACTGAAGCTTTCTTT.

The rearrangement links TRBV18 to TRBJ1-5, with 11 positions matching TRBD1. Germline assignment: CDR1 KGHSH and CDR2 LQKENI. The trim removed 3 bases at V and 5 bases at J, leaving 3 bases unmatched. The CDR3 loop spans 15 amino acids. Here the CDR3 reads CASSPGQGADQPQHF. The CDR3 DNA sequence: TGTGCCAGCTCACCTGGACAGGGGGCCGATCAGCCCCAGCATTTT.

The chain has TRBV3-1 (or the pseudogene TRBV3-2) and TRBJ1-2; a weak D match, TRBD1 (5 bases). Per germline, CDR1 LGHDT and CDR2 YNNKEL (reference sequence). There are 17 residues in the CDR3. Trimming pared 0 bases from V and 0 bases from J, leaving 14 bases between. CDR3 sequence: CASSQDRGTITNYGYTF. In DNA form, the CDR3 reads TGTGCCAGCAGCCAAGACCGGGGGACGATAACTAACTATGGCTACACCTTC.